This TCR beta chain was profiled in a study of blood T cell repertoires in COVID-19. Background on the study: From the United States, Italy and Spain came samples of acute and convalescent COVID-19.

The germline V gene encodes CDR1 SGHDN and CDR2 FVKESK. The CDR3 length is 14 residues. Trimming removed 3 bases from V and 1 base from J, with 9 bases in between. This clone appeared a single time. The repertoire was sequenced with immunoSEQ multiplex PCR; TCRdb's copy has only in-frame clones and lacks some. Of some 100,000 clones in the sample, approximately 80% were seen once. Sequences were obtained from peripheral blood. V and J are TRBV14 and TRBJ1-2, with unresolved D. The sequence was collected from a woman in her 70s with active or convalescent COVID-19. The CDR3 loop is CASSQERINYGYTF. The CDR3 nucleotides are TGTGCCAGCAGCCAGGAGAGAATTAACTATGGCTACACCTTC.